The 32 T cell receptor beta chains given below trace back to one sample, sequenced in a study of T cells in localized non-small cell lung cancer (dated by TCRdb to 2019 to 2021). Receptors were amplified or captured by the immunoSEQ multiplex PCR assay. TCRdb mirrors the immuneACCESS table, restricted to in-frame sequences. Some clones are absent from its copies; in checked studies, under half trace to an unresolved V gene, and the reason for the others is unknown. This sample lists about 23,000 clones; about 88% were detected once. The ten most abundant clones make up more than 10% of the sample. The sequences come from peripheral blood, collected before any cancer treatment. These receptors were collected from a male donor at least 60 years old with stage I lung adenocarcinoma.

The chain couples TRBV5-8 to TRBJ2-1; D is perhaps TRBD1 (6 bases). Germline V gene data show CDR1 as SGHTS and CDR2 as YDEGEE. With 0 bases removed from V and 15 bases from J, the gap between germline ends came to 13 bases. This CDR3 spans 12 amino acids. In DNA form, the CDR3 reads TGTGCCAGCAGCTTGGTACAGGGTGTTGGGTTCTTC. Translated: CASSLVQGVGFF. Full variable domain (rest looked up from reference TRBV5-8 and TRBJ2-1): EAGVTQSPTHLIKTRGQQATLRCSPISGHTSVYWYQQALGLGLQFLLWYDEGEERNRGNFPPRFSGRQFPNYSSELNVNALELEDSALYLCASSLVQGVGFFGPGTRLTVL.

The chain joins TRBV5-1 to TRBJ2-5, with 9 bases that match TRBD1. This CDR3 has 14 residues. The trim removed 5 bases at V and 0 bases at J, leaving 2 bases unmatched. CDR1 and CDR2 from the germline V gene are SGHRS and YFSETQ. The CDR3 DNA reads TGCGCCAGCAGACAGGGGGCGAACCAAGAGACCCAGTACTTC. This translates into CASRQGANQETQYF.

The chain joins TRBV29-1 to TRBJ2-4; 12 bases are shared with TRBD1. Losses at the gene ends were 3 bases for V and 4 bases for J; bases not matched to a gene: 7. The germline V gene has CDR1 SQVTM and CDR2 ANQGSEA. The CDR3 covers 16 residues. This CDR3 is CSVDGGTGGPKNIQYF. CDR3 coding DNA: TGCAGCGTTGATGGGGGGACAGGGGGCCCGAAAAACATTCAGTACTTC.

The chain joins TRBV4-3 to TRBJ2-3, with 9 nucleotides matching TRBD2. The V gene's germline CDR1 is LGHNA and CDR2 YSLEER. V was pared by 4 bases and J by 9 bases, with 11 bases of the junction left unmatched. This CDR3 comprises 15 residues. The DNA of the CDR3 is TGCGCCAGCAGCCCTCGGGCTAGCGGGGAGGGGACGCAGTATTTT. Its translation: CASSPRASGEGTQYF.

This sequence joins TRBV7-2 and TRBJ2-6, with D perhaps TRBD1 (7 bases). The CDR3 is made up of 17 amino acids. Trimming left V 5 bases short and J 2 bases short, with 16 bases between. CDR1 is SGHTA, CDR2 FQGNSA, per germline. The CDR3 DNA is TGTGCCAGCAGCCCGGTGACAGGGAGGACTGGGGCCAACGTCCTGACTTTC. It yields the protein CASSPVTGRTGANVLTF.

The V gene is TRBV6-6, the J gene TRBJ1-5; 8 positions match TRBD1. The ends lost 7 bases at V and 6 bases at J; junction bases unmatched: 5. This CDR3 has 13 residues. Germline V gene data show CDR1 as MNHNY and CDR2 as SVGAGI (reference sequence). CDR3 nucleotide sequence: TGTGCCAGCACCATCAGGGGGCGTCAGCCCCAGCATTTT. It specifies CASTIRGRQPQHF.

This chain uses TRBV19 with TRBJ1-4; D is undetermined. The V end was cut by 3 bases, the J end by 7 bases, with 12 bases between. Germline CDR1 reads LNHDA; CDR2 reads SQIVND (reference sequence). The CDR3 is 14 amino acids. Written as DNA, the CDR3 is TGTGCCAGTAGTATTACCCACCGGGGTGAAAAACTGTTTTTT. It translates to CASSITHRGEKLFF.

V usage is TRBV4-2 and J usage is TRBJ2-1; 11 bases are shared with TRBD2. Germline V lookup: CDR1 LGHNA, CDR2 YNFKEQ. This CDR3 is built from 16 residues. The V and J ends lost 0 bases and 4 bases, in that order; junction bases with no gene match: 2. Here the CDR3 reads CASSQETSGGYNEQFF. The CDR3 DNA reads TGTGCCAGCAGCCAAGAAACTAGCGGGGGTTACAATGAGCAGTTCTTC.

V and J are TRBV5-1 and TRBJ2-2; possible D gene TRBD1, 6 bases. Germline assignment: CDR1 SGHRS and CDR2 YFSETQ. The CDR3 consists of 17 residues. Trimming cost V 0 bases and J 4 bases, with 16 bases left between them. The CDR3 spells CASSLAYRVSGTGELFF. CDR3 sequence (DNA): TGCGCCAGCAGCTTGGCCTACAGGGTCTCAGGCACCGGGGAGCTGTTTTTT. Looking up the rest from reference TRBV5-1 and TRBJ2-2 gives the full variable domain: KAGVTQTPRYLIKTRGQQVTLSCSPISGHRSVSWYQQTPGQGLQFLFEYFSETQRNKGNFPGRFSGRQFSNSRSEMNVSTLELGDSALYLCASSLAYRVSGTGELFFGEGSRLTVL.

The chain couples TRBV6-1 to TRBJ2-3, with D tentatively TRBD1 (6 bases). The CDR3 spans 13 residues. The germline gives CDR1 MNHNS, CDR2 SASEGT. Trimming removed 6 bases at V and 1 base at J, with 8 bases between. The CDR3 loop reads CASRQGGTDTQYF. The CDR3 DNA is TGTGCCAGCAGACAGGGAGGCACAGATACGCAGTATTTT.

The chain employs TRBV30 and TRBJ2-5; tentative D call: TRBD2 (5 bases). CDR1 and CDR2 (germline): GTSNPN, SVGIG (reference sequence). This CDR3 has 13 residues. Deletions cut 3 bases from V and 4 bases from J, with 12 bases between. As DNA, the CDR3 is TGTGCCTGGAGAGACGCGGCGGGAGAGACCCAGTACTTC. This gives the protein CAWRDAAGETQYF.

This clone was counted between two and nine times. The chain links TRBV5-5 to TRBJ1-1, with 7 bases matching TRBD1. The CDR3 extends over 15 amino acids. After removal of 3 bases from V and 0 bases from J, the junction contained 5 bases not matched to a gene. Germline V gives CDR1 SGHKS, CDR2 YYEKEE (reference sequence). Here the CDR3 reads CASSWTGRLNTEAFF. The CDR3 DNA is TGTGCCAGCAGCTGGACAGGACGATTGAACACTGAAGCTTTCTTT.

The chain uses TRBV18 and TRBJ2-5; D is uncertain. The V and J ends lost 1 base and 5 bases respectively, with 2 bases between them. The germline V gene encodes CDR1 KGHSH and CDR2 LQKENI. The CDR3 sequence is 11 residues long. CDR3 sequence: CASSPRETQYF. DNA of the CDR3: TGTGCCAGCTCACCACGGGAGACCCAGTACTTC.

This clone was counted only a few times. The CDR3 DNA reads TGTGCCACCCTTCGCTTAGCGGGAGGGCGGAACACCGGGGAGCTGTTTTTT. Translation gives CATLRLAGGRNTGELFF. The V and J genes are TRBV15 and TRBJ2-2, with 11 bases that match TRBD2. V was pared by 8 bases and J by 1 base, with 9 bases of the junction left unmatched. Germline CDR1 reads LNHNV; CDR2 reads YYDKDF (reference sequence). This CDR3 is built from 17 residues.

The CDR3 is CASSLDSQQPQHF. The CDR3 region has the DNA TGTGCCAGCAGCCTGGACTCGCAACAGCCCCAGCATTTT. The rearrangement links TRBV7-8 to TRBJ1-5; D is unresolved. The CDR3 extends over 13 amino acids. Trimming stripped 5 bases from V and 7 bases from J, with 12 bases between. Germline CDR1 and CDR2: SGHVS and FQNEAQ.

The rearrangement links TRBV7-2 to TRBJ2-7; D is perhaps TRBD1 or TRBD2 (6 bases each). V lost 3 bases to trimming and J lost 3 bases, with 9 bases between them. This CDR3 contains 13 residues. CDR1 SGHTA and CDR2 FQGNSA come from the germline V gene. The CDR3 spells CASSFGGRYEQYF. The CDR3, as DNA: TGTGCCAGCAGCTTTGGGGGGCGCTACGAGCAGTACTTC.

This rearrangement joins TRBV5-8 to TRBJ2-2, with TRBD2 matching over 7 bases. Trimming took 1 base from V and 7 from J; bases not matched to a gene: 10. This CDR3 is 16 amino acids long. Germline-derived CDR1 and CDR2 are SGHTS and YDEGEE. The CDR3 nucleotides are TGTGCCAGCAGCTTGTTTTTCGCGGGAGCGGGCGGGGAGCTGTTTTTT. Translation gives CASSLFFAGAGGELFF.

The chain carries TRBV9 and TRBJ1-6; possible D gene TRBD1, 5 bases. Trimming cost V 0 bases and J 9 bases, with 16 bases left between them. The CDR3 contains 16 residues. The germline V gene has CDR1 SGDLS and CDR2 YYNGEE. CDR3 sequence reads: CASSVESGAGSSPLHF. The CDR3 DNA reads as TGTGCCAGCAGCGTAGAGAGCGGGGCGGGGTCTTCACCCCTCCACTTT.

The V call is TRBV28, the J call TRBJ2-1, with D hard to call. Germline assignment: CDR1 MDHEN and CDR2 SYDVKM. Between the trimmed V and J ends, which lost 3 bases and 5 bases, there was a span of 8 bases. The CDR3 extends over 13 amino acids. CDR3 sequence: CASSLYGNNEQFF. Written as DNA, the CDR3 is TGTGCCAGCAGTTTGTACGGTAACAATGAGCAGTTCTTC. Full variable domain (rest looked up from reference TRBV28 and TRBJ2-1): DVKVTQSSRYLVKRTGEKVFLECVQDMDHENMFWYRQDPGLGLRLIYFSYDVKMKEKGDIPEGYSVSREKKERFSLILESASTNQTSMYLCASSLYGNNEQFFGPGTRLTVL.

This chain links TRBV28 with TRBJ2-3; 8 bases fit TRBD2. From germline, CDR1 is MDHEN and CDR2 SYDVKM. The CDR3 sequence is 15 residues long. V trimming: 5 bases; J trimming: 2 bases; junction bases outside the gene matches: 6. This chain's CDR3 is CASSGVAGLTDTQYF. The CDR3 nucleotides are TGTGCCAGCAGTGGCGTAGCGGGACTCACAGATACGCAGTATTTT. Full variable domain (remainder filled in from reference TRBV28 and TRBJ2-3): DVKVTQSSRYLVKRTGEKVFLECVQDMDHENMFWYRQDPGLGLRLIYFSYDVKMKEKGDIPEGYSVSREKKERFSLILESASTNQTSMYLCASSGVAGLTDTQYFGPGTRLTVL.

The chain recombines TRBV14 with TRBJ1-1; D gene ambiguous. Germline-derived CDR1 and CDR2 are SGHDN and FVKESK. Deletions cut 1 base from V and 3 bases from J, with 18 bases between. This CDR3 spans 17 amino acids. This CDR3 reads CASSQVSRTEGHTEAFF. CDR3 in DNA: TGTGCCAGCAGCCAAGTTAGCAGGACGGAGGGTCACACTGAAGCTTTCTTT.

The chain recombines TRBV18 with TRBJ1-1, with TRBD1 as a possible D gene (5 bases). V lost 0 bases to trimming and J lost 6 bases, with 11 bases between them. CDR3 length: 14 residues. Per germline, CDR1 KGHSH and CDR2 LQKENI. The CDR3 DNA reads TGTGCCAGCTCACCACCCAGGGCCGGTGCTGAAGCTTTCTTT. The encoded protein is CASSPPRAGAEAFF. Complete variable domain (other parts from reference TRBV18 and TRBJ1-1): NAGVMQNPRHLVRRRGQEARLRCSPMKGHSHVYWYRQLPEEGLKFMVYLQKENIIDESGMPKERFSAEFPKEGPSILRIQQVVRGDSAAYFCASSPPRAGAEAFFGQGTRLTVV.

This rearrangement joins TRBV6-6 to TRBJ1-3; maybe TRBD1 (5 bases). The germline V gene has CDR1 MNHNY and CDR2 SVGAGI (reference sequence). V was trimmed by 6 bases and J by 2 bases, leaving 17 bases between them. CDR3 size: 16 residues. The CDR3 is CASRGQHGGAGNTIYF. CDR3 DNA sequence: TGTGCCAGCAGGGGCCAACATGGAGGGGCTGGAAACACCATATATTTT.

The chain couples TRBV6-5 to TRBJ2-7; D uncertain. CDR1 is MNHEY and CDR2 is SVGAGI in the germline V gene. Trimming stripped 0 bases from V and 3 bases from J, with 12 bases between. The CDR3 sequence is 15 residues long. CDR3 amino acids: CASSYSPLGNYEQYF. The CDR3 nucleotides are TGTGCCAGCAGTTACTCCCCGCTTGGCAACTACGAGCAGTACTTC.

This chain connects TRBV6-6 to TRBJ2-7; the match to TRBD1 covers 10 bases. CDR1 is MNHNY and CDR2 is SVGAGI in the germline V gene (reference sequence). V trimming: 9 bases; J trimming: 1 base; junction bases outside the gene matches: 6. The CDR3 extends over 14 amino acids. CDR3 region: CASETGGASYEQYF. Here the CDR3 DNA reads TGTGCCAGTGAGACAGGGGGCGCATCCTACGAGCAGTACTTC.

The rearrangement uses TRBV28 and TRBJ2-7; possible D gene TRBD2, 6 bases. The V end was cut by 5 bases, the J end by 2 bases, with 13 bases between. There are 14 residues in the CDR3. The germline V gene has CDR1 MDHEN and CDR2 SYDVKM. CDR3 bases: TGTGCCAGCAGTCCAGGGACTGAAACCTACGAGCAGTACTTC. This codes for CASSPGTETYEQYF.

The CDR3 sequence is CASSDTRLSDTQYF. The DNA of the CDR3 is TGCGCCAGCAGTGACACAAGGCTTTCAGATACGCAGTATTTT. The genes are TRBV10-1 and TRBJ2-3; D gene uncertain. Germline assignment: CDR1 WNHNN and CDR2 SYGVQD (reference sequence). The CDR3 totals 14 residues. Deletions cut 3 bases from V and 4 bases from J, with 11 bases between.

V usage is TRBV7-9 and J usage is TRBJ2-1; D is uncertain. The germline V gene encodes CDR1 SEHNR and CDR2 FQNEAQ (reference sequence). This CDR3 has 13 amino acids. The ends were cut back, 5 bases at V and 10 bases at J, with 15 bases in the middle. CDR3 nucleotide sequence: TGTGCCAGCAGCACGCGACGGGCAGTCGAGCAGTTCTTC. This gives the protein CASSTRRAVEQFF.

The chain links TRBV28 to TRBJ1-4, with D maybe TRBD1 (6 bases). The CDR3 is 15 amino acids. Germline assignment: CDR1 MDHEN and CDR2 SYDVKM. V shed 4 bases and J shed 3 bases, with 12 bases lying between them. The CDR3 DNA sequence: TGTGCCAGCAGTTCCAACAGGGCCCCTAATGAAAAACTGTTTTTT. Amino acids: CASSSNRAPNEKLFF.

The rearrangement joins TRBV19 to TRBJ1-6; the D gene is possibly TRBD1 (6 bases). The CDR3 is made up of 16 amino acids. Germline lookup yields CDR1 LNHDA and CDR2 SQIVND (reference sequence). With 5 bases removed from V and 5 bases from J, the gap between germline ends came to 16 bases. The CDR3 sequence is CASSGSGQRHNSPLHF. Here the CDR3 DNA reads TGTGCCAGTAGTGGCTCCGGACAGCGGCATAATTCACCCCTCCACTTT.

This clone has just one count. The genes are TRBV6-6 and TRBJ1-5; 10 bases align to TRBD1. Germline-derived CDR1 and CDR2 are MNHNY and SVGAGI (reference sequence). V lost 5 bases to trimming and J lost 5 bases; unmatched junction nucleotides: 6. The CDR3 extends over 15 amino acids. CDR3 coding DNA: TGTGCCAGCAGTCGTGACAGGGGGCTAGATCAGCCCCAGCATTTT. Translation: CASSRDRGLDQPQHF.

The DNA of the CDR3 is TGTGCCAGCAGTTTACAGGGATCCAACTCCTACAATGAGCAGTTCTTC. Residues: CASSLQGSNSYNEQFF. The rearrangement joins TRBV5-4 to TRBJ2-1; maybe TRBD1 (6 bases). V was clipped by 5 bases and J by 0 bases, with 15 bases between them. This CDR3 comprises 16 residues. From germline, CDR1 is SGHNT and CDR2 YYREEE (reference sequence).